The clone carrying this T cell receptor (beta chain) has just one count. Per germline, CDR1 SGHTS and CDR2 YDEGEE. Germline trimming cut 3 bases from V and 5 bases from J; bases unmatched to any gene: 5. This CDR3 comprises 15 residues. This sample is part of a study of shared T cell receptors in the human thymus. Clones were sequenced by immunoSEQ multiplex PCR, and TCRdb holds only the in-frame ones, with some missing. This repertoire shows hundreds of thousands of clones, around 78% found once; its top ten account for more than 0.01%. These data were also reused for a study on human thymus T cells. Per that paper: The people who donated were healthy Finnish babies having corrective surgery for congenital heart defects. Corrective cardiac surgery supplied the resected thymus tissue. Apparent bias marked the V and J gene usage of thymic and blood repertoires.

The source of this sequence is a boy younger than two with a congenital heart defect. J is TRBJ2-1 and V is TRBV5-8, with 10 positions matching TRBD2. The sample taken for sequencing was thymocytes. CDR3: CASSSGAGGNNEQFF. The CDR3, as DNA: TGTGCCAGCAGCTCGGGAGCGGGAGGGAACAATGAGCAGTTCTTC.